The clone carrying this TCR beta chain was counted between two and nine times. The data originate from a study of T cells in Graves' hyperthyroidism and ophthalmopathy. In the study overall: The blood sample was taken at first diagnosis, before treatment began.

TCR beta CDR3 sequences were amplified from RNA transcripts. HTBI primers were employed in a first-round RT-PCR of the TCR CDR3. TCRdb re-called the multiplex PCR reads with MiXCR, one entry per CDR3 protein. The top ten clones hold around 28% of a sample with fewer than 250,000 distinct CDR3 sequences, about 17% of them seen once. V was pared by 5 bases and J by 0 bases, with 15 bases between. This CDR3 region has 16 residues. CDR1 and CDR2 from the germline V gene are SEHNR and FQNEAQ (reference sequence). The receptor was derived from a woman aged 18-29 years with Graves' ophthalmopathy. The rearrangement joins TRBV7-9 to TRBJ2-3; D might be TRBD2 (7 bases). The specimen sequenced was blood. CDR3 in amino acids: CASSRGGAGSTDTQYF. The CDR3 bases are TGTGCCAGCAGCCGAGGGGGGGCTGGAAGCACAGATACGCAGTATTTT.